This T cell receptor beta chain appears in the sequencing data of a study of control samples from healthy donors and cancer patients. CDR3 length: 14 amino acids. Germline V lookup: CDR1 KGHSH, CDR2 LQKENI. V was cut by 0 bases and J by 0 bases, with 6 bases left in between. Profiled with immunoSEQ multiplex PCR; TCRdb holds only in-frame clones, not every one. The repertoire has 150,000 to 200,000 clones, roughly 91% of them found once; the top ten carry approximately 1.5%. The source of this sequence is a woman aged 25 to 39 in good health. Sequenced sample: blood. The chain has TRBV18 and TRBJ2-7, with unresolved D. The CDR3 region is CASSPPYSSYEQYF. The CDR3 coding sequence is TGTGCCAGCTCACCACCGTACAGCTCCTACGAGCAGTACTTC.